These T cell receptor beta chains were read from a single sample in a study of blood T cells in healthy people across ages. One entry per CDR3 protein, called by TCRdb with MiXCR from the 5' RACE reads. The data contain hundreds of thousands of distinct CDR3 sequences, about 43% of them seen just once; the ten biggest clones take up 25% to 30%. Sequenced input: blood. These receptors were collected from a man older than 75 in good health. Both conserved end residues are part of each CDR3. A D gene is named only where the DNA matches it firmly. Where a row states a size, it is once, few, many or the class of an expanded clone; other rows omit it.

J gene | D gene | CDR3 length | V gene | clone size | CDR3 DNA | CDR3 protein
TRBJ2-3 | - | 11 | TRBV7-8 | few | TGTGCCAGCGGGAGCACAGATACGCAGTATTTT | CASGSTDTQYF
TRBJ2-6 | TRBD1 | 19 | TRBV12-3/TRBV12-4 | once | TGTACCAGCAGTGAACTCCCTAGGACAGGGGGGACTGGGGCCAACGTCCTGACTTTC | CTSSELPRTGGTGANVLTF
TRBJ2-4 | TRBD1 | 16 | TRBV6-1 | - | TGTGCCAGCAGTGAAGACAGGGGGCAAGCCAAAAACATTCAGTACTTC | CASSEDRGQAKNIQYF
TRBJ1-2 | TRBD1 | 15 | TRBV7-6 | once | TGTGCCAGCAGCACAGACCCGGGACAGGGATATGGCTACACCTTC | CASSTDPGQGYGYTF
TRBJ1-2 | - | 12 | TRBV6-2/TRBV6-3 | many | TGTGCCTCCAGGTCCGTATCCTATGGCTACACCTTC | CASRSVSYGYTF
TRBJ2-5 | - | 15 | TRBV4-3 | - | TGCGCCAGCAGCCACCGACCGGGAGAGGGAGAGGCCCAGTACTTC | CASSHRPGEGEAQYF
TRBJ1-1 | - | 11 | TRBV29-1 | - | TGCAGCGTCTTCCTCGGGACTGAAGCTTTCTTT | CSVFLGTEAFF
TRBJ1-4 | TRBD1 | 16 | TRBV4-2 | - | TGTGCCAGCAGCCAAGATTCTGGGACAGGGGATTCAAAACTGTTTTTT | CASSQDSGTGDSKLFF
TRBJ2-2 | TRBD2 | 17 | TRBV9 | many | TGTGCCAGCAGCGTAGATCTTCCGACTAGCGGGACCGGGGAGCTGTTTTTT | CASSVDLPTSGTGELFF
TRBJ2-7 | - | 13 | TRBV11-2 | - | TGTGCCAGCAGCTTAGTACTCTACAATGAGCAGTACTTC | CASSLVLYNEQYF
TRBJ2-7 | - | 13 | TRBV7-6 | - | TGTGCCAGCAGCTTAACGTTTTCCTACGAGCAGTACTTC | CASSLTFSYEQYF
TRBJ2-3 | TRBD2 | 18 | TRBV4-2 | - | TGTGCCAGCAGCCCCCGAAGTGTAGCGGGGGGGTGGGGAGATACGCAGTATTTT | CASSPRSVAGGWGDTQYF
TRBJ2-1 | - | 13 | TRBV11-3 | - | TGTGCCAGCAGCTTAGAACAGGGCCATGAGCAGTTCTTC | CASSLEQGHEQFF
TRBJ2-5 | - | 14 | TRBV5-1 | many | TGCGCCAGCAGCTTGGAGACTAACCAAGAGACCCAGTACTTC | CASSLETNQETQYF
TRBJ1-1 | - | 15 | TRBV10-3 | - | TGTGCCATCAGTGACCCAGGGACGGTGAACACTGAAGTTTTCTTT | CAISDPGTVNTEVFF
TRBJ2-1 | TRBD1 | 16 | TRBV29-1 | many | TGCAGCGTTGAAGGAACCGGGACAGGGTCGGACAATGAGCAGTTCTTC | CSVEGTGTGSDNEQFF
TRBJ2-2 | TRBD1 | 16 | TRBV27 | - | TGTGCCAGCAGAAACCAGGGGGCGCTGAACACCGGGGAGCTGTTTTTT | CASRNQGALNTGELFF
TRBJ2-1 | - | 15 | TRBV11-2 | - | TGTGCCAGCAGCTTAGGTTCAGCAGGGGTGAATGAGCAGTTCTTC | CASSLGSAGVNEQFF
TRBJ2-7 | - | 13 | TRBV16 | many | TGTGCCAGCAGCCTACAGGGCGAGAGGGAGCAGTACTTC | CASSLQGEREQYF
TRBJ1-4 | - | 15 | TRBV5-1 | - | TGCGCCAGCAGCTTTGCCCCAGGGGACGGGGAAAAACTGTTTTTT | CASSFAPGDGEKLFF
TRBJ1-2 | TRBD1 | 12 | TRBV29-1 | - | TGCAGCGCAGGGACAGGTGACTATGGCTACACCTTC | CSAGTGDYGYTF
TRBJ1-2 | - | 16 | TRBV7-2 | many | TGTGCCAGCAGCTTATTTGAGGGAGAAGCTAACTATGGCTACACCTTC | CASSLFEGEANYGYTF
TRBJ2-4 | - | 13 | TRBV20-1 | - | TGCAGTGCTCCGCCGGGAACCAAAAACATTCAGTACTTC | CSAPPGTKNIQYF
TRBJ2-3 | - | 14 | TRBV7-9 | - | TGTGCCAGCGAGGAGGGGGGGAGCACAGATACGCAGTATTTT | CASEEGGSTDTQYF
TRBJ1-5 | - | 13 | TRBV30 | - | TGTGCCTGGAGTCCAGGGGTCAATCAGCCCCAGCATTTT | CAWSPGVNQPQHF
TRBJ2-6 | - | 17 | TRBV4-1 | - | TGCGCCAGCAGCCAAGGTAAGGGGAGCTCTGGGGCCAACGTCCTGACTTTC | CASSQGKGSSGANVLTF
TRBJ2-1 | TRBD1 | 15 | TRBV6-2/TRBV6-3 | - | TGTGCCAGCAGTTATTGGGACAGGGGAGGGGGTGAGCAGTTCTTC | CASSYWDRGGGEQFF
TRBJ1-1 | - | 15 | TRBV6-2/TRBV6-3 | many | TGTGCCAGCAGCTTAGACGCGATCCTAAACACTGAAGCTTTCTTT | CASSLDAILNTEAFF
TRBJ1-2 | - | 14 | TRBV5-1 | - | TGCGCCAGTTCCTTTACCGCTGCTAACTATGGCTACACCTTC | CASSFTAANYGYTF
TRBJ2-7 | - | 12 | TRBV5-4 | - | TGTGCCAGCAGCTTTGATCTTACCGAGCAGTACTTC | CASSFDLTEQYF
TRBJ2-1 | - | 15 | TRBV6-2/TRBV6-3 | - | TGTGCCAGCAGTTACGGGGCTAGGAGATACAATGAGCAGTTCTTC | CASSYGARRYNEQFF
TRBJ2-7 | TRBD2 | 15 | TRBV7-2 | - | TGTGCCAGCAGACCTAGCGGGGTGAGCTCCTACGAGCAGTACTTC | CASRPSGVSSYEQYF